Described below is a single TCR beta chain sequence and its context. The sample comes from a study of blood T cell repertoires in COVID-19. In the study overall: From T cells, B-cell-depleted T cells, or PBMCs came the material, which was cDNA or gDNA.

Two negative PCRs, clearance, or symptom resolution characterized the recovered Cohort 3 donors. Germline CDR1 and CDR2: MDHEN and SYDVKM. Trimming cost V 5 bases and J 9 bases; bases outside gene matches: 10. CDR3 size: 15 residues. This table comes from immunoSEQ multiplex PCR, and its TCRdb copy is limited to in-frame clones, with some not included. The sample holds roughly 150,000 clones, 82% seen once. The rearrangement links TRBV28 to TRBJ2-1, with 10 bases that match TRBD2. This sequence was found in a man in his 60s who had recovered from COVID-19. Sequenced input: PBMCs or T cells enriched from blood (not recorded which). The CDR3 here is CASSLGGLAGVEQFF. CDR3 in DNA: TGTGCCAGCAGTCTTGGGGGGCTAGCGGGAGTTGAGCAGTTCTTC.